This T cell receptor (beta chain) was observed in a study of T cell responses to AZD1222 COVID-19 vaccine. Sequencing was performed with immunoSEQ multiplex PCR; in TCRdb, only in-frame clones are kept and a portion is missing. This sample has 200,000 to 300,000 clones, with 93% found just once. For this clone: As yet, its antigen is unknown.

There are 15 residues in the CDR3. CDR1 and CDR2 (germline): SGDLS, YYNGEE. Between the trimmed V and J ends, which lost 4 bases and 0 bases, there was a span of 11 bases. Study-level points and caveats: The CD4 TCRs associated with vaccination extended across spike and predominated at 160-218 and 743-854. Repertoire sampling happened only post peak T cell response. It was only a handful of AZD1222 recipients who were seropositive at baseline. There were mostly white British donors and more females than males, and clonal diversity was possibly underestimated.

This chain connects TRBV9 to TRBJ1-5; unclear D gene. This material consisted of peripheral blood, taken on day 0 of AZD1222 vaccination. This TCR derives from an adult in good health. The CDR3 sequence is CASSPGVYSNQPQHF. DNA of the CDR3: TGTGCCAGCAGCCCAGGCGTTTATAGCAATCAGCCCCAGCATTTT.